The source of this T cell receptor (beta chain) is a study of response to subunit inactivated influenza vaccine. Trimming removed 6 bases from V and 1 base from J, with 12 bases in between. The CDR3 consists of 14 residues. Germline V gene sequence: CDR1 MNHEY, CDR2 SMNVEV (reference sequence). This clonotype was counted between two and nine times. One entry per CDR3 protein results from TCRdb running MiXCR on the RT-PCR reads. The sample holds 300,000 to 350,000 distinct CDR3 sequences, about 20% seen once. V is TRBV27 and J is TRBJ1-1; D might be TRBD1 (5 bases). The TCR originated in a man between 50 and 69 years old who received an inactivated influenza vaccine. Sequenced material: PBMCs from blood, taken about 20 months after vaccination. CDR3 DNA sequence: TGTGCCAGCAGATGGGGGGTCGGGAACACTGAAGCTTTCTTT. This codes for CASRWGVGNTEAFF.